This passage covers 14 T cell receptor beta chains from one sample sequenced in a study of T cells expressing NK-cell markers. TCRdb reprocessed the 5' RACE reads and reports one entry per CDR3 protein, with no DNA. The sample's table shows hundreds of thousands of distinct CDR3 sequences. Source material: blood T cells: a sorted CD56 or NKG2C T cell subset, CD4+ or CD8+ T cells, or bulk PBMC T cells (not recorded which). The receptor source for this set is a man aged 18-30 years in good health.

V gene TRBV5-1 combines with J gene TRBJ2-5. This CDR3 region has 15 residues. CDR1 and CDR2 (germline): SGHRS, YFSETQ. The CDR3 region is CASSLRLSSQETQYF. Variable domain in full (rest from reference TRBV5-1 and TRBJ2-5): KAGVTQTPRYLIKTRGQQVTLSCSPISGHRSVSWYQQTPGQGLQFLFEYFSETQRNKGNFPGRFSGRQFSNSRSEMNVSTLELGDSALYLCASSLRLSSQETQYFGPGTRLLVL.

The CDR3 region is CASSPWPGASARSSSYNEQFF. The rearrangement uses TRBV5-1 and TRBJ2-1; the TCRdb call, TRBD2, lacks DNA for checking. Per the germline V gene, CDR1 is SGHRS and CDR2 is YFSETQ. The CDR3 is 21 residues long.

The V and J genes are TRBV12-3 or TRBV12-4 and TRBJ2-5; without DNA, the TCRdb call of TRBD2 cannot be checked. The CDR3 is made up of 15 amino acids. The chain's CDR3 is CASSLSGSTRGTQYF.

V and J are TRBV28 and TRBJ2-1. The length of the CDR3 is 11 residues. Germline CDR1 reads MDHEN; CDR2 reads SYDVKM. CDR3 in amino acids: CASRMVDEQFF. The full variable domain, rest sourced from reference TRBV28 and TRBJ2-1, is DVKVTQSSRYLVKRTGEKVFLECVQDMDHENMFWYRQDPGLGLRLIYFSYDVKMKEKGDIPEGYSVSREKKERFSLILESASTNQTSMYLCASRMVDEQFFGPGTRLTVL.

The rearrangement links TRBV29-1 to TRBJ1-1; TCRdb's D call, TRBD1, is unchecked because there is no DNA. Germline assignment: CDR1 SQVTM and CDR2 ANQGSEA. The CDR3 runs to 13 residues. CDR3: CSVERTGAHEAFF. The whole variable domain, filled in from reference TRBV29-1 and TRBJ1-1, reads SAVISQKPSRDICQRGTSLTIQCQVDSQVTMMFWYRQQPGQSLTLIATANQGSEATYESGFVIDKFPISRPNLTFSTLTVSNMSPEDSSIYLCSVERTGAHEAFFGQGTRLTVV.

This chain links TRBV7-6 with TRBJ1-2. The CDR3 has 13 residues. Looked up from germline, CDR1 is SGHVS and CDR2 is FNYEAQ. CDR3 amino acids: CASSLNLEDGYTF.

This rearrangement joins TRBV6-1 to TRBJ2-5; absent DNA, TCRdb's TRBD2 call cannot be checked. Germline CDR1 MNHNS, CDR2 SASEGT. The CDR3 totals 15 residues. CDR3: CASNQAGGRQETQYF.

The CDR3 reads CASSSAGTSTSNEQFF. The gene calls are TRBV7-9 and TRBJ2-1; TCRdb designates TRBD2, a call that cannot be tested without DNA. Germline loops: CDR1 SEHNR, CDR2 FQNEAQ (reference sequence). The length of the CDR3 is 16 residues.

The chain carries TRBV12-3 or TRBV12-4 and TRBJ2-2; TCRdb's D gene call, TRBD2, goes unchecked for lack of DNA. CDR3 length equals 18 residues. The CDR3 spells CASSPTRLAGPNTGELFF.

CDR3 protein: CSVDTINYNEQFF. The chain links TRBV29-1 to TRBJ2-1. Germline values: CDR1 SQVTM, CDR2 ANQGSEA. The CDR3 sequence is 13 residues long.

The chain recombines TRBV27 with TRBJ2-1; TCRdb gives TRBD2 as the D gene, but with no DNA this cannot be confirmed. The germline V gene encodes CDR1 MNHEY and CDR2 SMNVEV (reference sequence). The CDR3 extends over 16 amino acids. This CDR3 reads CASTQSGIVSYNEQFF.

V and J are TRBV7-2 and TRBJ2-1. Germline assignment: CDR1 SGHTA and CDR2 FQGNSA. The CDR3 is made up of 17 amino acids. The CDR3 loop reads CASSSLPLWSSYNEQFF.

This sequence joins TRBV4-3 and TRBJ2-1; the D gene TCRdb calls, TRBD1, cannot be checked with no DNA. Looked up from germline, CDR1 is LGHNA and CDR2 is YSLEER. This CDR3 spans 16 amino acids. CDR3 region: CASSQDLRGPKNEQFF.

This chain connects TRBV20-1 to TRBJ1-1; checking the TCRdb D call of TRBD1 is not possible without DNA. Germline CDR1 is DFQATT and CDR2 is SNEGSKA (reference sequence). The CDR3 has 15 residues. CDR3 residues: CSARRQGITNTEAFF.